The TCR beta chain described here comes from a study of regulatory T cells in long-lasting Graves disease. Study-level information: Antithyroid drugs had been taken under 3 months by newly diagnosed Graves' patients.

This clonotype was seen repeatedly, ten times or more. The CDR3 totals 12 residues. CDR1 is SEHNR, CDR2 FQNEAQ, per germline (reference sequence). V was clipped by 6 bases and J by 7 bases, with 10 bases between them. Relying on iRepertoire HTBI primers and Arm-PCR of CDR3 regions, the team built TCR beta libraries. TCRdb re-called the multiplex PCR reads through MiXCR, storing one row per CDR3 protein. The table records around 480,000 distinct CDR3 sequences, 16% of them present only once. Time point reported: newly diagnosed GD, antithyroid drugs for less than 3 months. From PBMCs, RNA was extracted and then used to make the TCR library. Diagnoses of Graves' disease were made by American Thyroid Association guidelines. The same specimen was also included in a second study, on T cells in Graves' hyperthyroidism and ophthalmopathy.

This rearrangement joins TRBV7-9 to TRBJ2-1; tentative D call: TRBD1 (5 bases). The sequence was collected from a middle-aged woman with Graves disease. The input for sequencing was peripheral blood mononuclear cells (PBMCs), taken at new diagnosis, from a patient treated with antithyroid drugs. The CDR3 spells CASREGVNEQFF. In DNA, the CDR3 is TGTGCCAGCAGAGAAGGGGTAAATGAGCAGTTCTTC.